Detailed here is one TCR beta chain. Its antigen remains unknown. Germline loops: CDR1 MNHNS, CDR2 SASEGT. V gave up 0 bases and J gave up 4 bases, with 15 bases separating them. The CDR3 is 16 residues long. This sample was taken from a study of cytomegalovirus exposure and HLA in healthy donors. Study summary: Most donors, more than 80% of 398 genotyped, fell in the Caucasian-associated ancestry cluster.

Use of 60 Vbeta and 13 Jbeta primers characterized the PCR. Data came from immunoSEQ multiplex PCR; TCRdb stores just in-frame clones and leaves some out. The sample has about 160,000 clones, about 71% seen once. Study-wide results and limits: In a later analysis, a missense DCLRE1C variant was linked to TCR beta V- and J-gene trimming. Later, an analysis showed that TCR beta chains associated with HLA were more clonally expanded than others that were equally common.

This receptor was taken from a woman aged 25 to 39 in good health and CMV-seronegative. Sequencing was done on a sample of PBMCs. V usage is TRBV6-1 and J usage is TRBJ1-2; the D is unclear. The CDR3 loop is CASSEALYGNIYGYTF. CDR3 sequence (DNA): TGTGCCAGCAGTGAAGCGCTTTACGGGAACATCTATGGCTACACCTTC.